This TCR beta chain appears in the sequencing data of a study of identical twins. The germline V gene encodes CDR1 SGHTA and CDR2 FQGNSA. There are 15 residues in the CDR3. MiXCR, applied by TCRdb to the 5' RACE reads, yields one record per CDR3 protein. The sample consists of approximately 210,000 distinct CDR3 sequences, 9.4% of them appearing once. This clonotype was seen once. Possible read error: a much larger clone is one base away. This chain connects TRBV7-2 to TRBJ1-5, with D unclear. Specimen: memory (CD45RO+) T cells sorted from blood. The sequence was obtained from a woman aged 18-35 years in good health. This CDR3 is CASTEYGLSSQRQHF. The CDR3 DNA sequence: TGTGCCAGCACCGAGTATGGACTTAGCAGTCAGCGCCAGCATTTT.